This TCR beta chain was sequenced in a study of shared clonotypes between healthy human individuals. The study, taken as a whole, reports: Non-shared clonotypes showed lower generation probabilities than clonotypes common to all four donors. The represented genetic and exposure-history diversity was limited by the small number of donors.

Template for every sorted-subset replicate PCR totaled around 200 ng DNA, 25,000 to 35,000 T cell genomes. Produced via immunoSEQ multiplex PCR; TCRdb's table is partial and in-frame only. The table lists 2 million to 2.5 million clones, roughly 93% of them singletons. This CDR3 is built from 18 residues. With 5 bases clipped from V and 2 bases from J, the junction kept 11 bases outside the gene matches. Looked up from germline, CDR1 is KGHSH and CDR2 is LQKENI. Comments on this clone: No antigen is known for it.

Donors, without exception, were Caucasian adults residing in Nashville, Tennessee. The receptor was derived from a man younger than 35 in good health. Some clones in this sample may be carry-over from other donors' samples. Sample: naive CD4+ T cells from PBMCs. Subset meaning: CD45RA+ positively selected. The rearrangement links TRBV18 to TRBJ2-3; 12 nucleotides agree with TRBD2. The CDR3 DNA reads as TGTGCCAGCTCATCTACCGGGACTAGCGGGTACTTCACAGATACGCAGTATTTT. Translated: CASSSTGTSGYFTDTQYF.